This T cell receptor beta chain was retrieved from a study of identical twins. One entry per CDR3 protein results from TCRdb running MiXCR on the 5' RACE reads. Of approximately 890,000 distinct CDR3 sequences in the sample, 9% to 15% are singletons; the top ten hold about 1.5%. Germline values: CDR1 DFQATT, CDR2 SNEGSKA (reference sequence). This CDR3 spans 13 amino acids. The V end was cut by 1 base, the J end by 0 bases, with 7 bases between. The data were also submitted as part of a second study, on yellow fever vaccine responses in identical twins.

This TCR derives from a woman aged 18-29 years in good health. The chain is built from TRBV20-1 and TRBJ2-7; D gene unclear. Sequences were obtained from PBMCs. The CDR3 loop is CSARGESSYEQYF. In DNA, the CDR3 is TGCAGTGCTAGAGGCGAGAGCTCCTACGAGCAGTACTTC.